This T cell receptor (beta chain) comes out of a study of shared clonotypes between healthy human individuals. Generated by immunoSEQ multiplex PCR, the TCRdb table keeps only in-frame clones and is missing some. The data show roughly 680,000 clones, about two thirds seen once. Trimming stripped 6 bases from V and 3 bases from J, with 8 bases between. The CDR3 runs to 12 residues. Germline CDR1 and CDR2: MDHEN and SYDVKM. Comment on this clone: This same CDR3 is encoded by further DNA sequences in the sample.

This receptor was taken from a woman aged 30 to 39 in good health. The J gene is TRBJ1-2, the V gene TRBV28, with D unresolved. The specimen was memory CD4+ T cells sorted from blood. Indicated subset: CD45RA-negative fraction. CDR3 sequence (DNA): TGTGCCAGCAGCTTGGGTGACTATGGCTACACCTTC. Translated, it gives CASSLGDYGYTF.